These 3 T cell receptor beta chains were sequenced from one sample in a study of blood T cell repertoires in COVID-19. The protocol was immunoSEQ multiplex PCR, while the TCRdb copy is restricted to in-frame clones and leaves out a portion. The sample includes over 400,000 clones, 80% to 90% of them seen just once. Material: peripheral blood. These receptors came from a human donor in a cohort sampled during active COVID-19.

The DNA for the CDR3 is TGTGCCACCTCGGGACAGAAAAATAGCAATCAGCCCCAGCATTTT. It codes for CATSGQKNSNQPQHF. V is TRBV19 and J is TRBJ1-5; 7 bases are shared with TRBD1. The CDR3 is 15 residues long. Trimming at V came to 10 bases and at J to 0 bases, leaving 9 bases not matched to a gene. Germline CDR1 reads LNHDA; CDR2 reads SQIVND (reference sequence).

This clone was observed once. This chain connects TRBV19 to TRBJ2-5, with a possible D match to TRBD2 (5 bases). V lost 5 bases, J lost 2 bases, and 12 bases lay in between. This CDR3 is built from 14 residues. Germline CDR1 LNHDA, CDR2 SQIVND (reference sequence). CDR3 sequence: CASSPMTTQETQYF. Written as DNA, the CDR3 is TGTGCCAGTAGTCCCATGACTACACAAGAGACCCAGTACTTC.

The rearrangement links TRBV7-9 to TRBJ1-1; D possibly corresponds to TRBD1 (6 bases). This CDR3 spans 15 amino acids. Trimming left V 3 bases short and J 4 bases short, with 15 bases between. Germline V gives CDR1 SEHNR, CDR2 FQNEAQ (reference sequence). The CDR3 loop reads CASSFTTGVGTEAFF. As DNA, the CDR3 is TGTGCCAGCAGCTTCACGACAGGAGTCGGCACTGAAGCTTTCTTT.